What follows is one T cell receptor beta chain and its context. Antigen: not known. The PCR ran on 60 Vbeta and 13 Jbeta primers. Produced via immunoSEQ multiplex PCR; TCRdb's table is partial and in-frame only. The sample includes fewer than 250,000 clones, 65% to 85% of them seen just once. These data originate in a study of cytomegalovirus exposure and HLA in healthy donors. Study-level results: It has been reported that TCR beta sequences accurately predicted the HLA-A and HLA-B alleles of most subjects. In a later analysis, compared with equally common non-associated chains, HLA-associated beta chains were more expanded. The authors considered a cluster of highly shared sequence variants likely to be a sequencing artifact. Most TCR sequences were uncommon, yet certain public TCRs appeared in many donors.

CDR3 length equals 14 residues. With 6 bases clipped from V and 4 bases from J, the junction kept 4 bases outside the gene matches. Germline lookup yields CDR1 MNHNS and CDR2 SASEGT. This sequence was found in a young woman in good health and CMV-seronegative. The chain has TRBV6-1 and TRBJ2-1; TRBD2 matches at 9 bases. The sample taken for sequencing was PBMCs. The CDR3 loop is CASSFSGRYNEQFF. The CDR3 nucleotides read TGTGCCAGCAGCTTTAGCGGGAGATACAATGAGCAGTTCTTC.